This entry concerns a single TCR beta chain. Its antigen is unknown. In the naive CD8 group, cells lacked CD45RO and were positively selected for CCR7, so terminally differentiated effector memory CD45RA+ cells were left out. The data stem from a study of shared clonotypes between healthy human individuals. As for the study in general: Each donor's CD8 memory used one plate, CD8 naive two, each CD4 subset three. Study-wide points: Clonotypes shared by all four donors outscored non-shared clonotypes in generation probability.

Germline V gene data show CDR1 as SGHDT and CDR2 as YYEEEE. V was clipped by 3 bases and J by 6 bases, with 16 bases between them. This CDR3 region has 14 residues. This table comes from immunoSEQ multiplex PCR, and its TCRdb copy is limited to in-frame clones, with some not included. Here the sample spans approximately 650,000 clones, roughly 96% being singletons. V and J are TRBV5-6 and TRBJ2-7, with D possibly being TRBD2 (6 bases). The TCR sequence derives from a woman aged 30 to 39 in good health. The source material was naive CD8+ T cells sorted from blood. Here the CDR3 reads CASSWRDGTREQYF. The CDR3 coding sequence is TGTGCCAGCAGCTGGAGGGACGGGACTCGCGAGCAGTACTTC.